This T cell receptor beta chain was sequenced for a study of blood T cell repertoires in COVID-19. Study context: Samples taken during acute and convalescent COVID-19 were collected in the United States, Italy and Spain. In each case, the material was cDNA or gDNA derived from T cells, B-cell-depleted T cells, or PBMCs.

Seattle's cohort entered during active infection and was followed longitudinally. Original processing notes: Reference gene primer amplification in the assay estimated nucleated cell counts. Produced via immunoSEQ multiplex PCR; TCRdb's table is partial and in-frame only. V and J calls plus clone size are reproduced from that table; the DNA served to infer D and trimming. The data show 150,000 to 200,000 clones, around 87% seen once. CDR1 and CDR2 from the germline V gene are GTSNPN and SVGIG (reference sequence). The V gene lost 5 bases and the J gene lost 4 bases, with 14 bases spanning the gap. The CDR3 has 14 amino acids.

This sequence joins TRBV30 and TRBJ1-4, with D maybe TRBD1 (5 bases). The source material was peripheral blood. The TCR comes from a woman in her seventies with COVID-19, enrolled during active disease. DNA of the CDR3: TGTGCCTGGGAAAGGGGAGGTTTTAATGAAAAACTGTTTTTT. It is translated as CAWERGGFNEKLFF.